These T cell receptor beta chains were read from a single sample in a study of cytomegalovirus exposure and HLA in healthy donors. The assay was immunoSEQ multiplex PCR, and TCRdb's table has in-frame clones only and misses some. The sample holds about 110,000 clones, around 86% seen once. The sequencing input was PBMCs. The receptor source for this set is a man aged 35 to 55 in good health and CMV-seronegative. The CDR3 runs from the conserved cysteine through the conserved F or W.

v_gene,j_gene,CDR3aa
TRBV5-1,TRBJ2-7,CASSRDRASYEQYF
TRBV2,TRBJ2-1,CASNRYNEQFF
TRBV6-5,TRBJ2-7,CASFPAGLPYEQYF
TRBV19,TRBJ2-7,CASTLGQGIAYEQYF
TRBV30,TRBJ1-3,CAWSVQGRRSGNTIYF
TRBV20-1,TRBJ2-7,CSASFGEQYF
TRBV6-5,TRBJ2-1,CASTRNNEQFF
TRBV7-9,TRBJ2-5,CASSLGLGGETQYF
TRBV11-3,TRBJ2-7,CASSRVCRGYEQYF
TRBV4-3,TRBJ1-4,CASSQDLEEKLFF
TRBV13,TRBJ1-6,CASSLVNQGNSPLHF
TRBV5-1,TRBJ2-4,CASSFGGAKNIQYF
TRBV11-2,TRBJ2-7,CASSLALQGEQYF
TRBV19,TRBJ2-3,CASSIAGVTDTQYF
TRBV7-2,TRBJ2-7,CASSLEQGAYEQYF
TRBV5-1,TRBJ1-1,CASRREVNTEAFF
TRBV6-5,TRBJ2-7,CASSYSRAPGYEQYF
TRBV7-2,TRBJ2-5,CASGLGRKETQYF
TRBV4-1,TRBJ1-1,CATTPGGVDTEAFF
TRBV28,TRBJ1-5,CASSSGSTGDQPQHF
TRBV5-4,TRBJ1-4,CASSLRTGGGEKLFF
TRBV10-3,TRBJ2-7,CAISESSGAYEQYF
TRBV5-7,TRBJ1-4,CASSPDGTGENLGNEKLFF
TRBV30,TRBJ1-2,CAWETGAYGYTF
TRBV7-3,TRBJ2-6,CASSWKESISGANVLTF
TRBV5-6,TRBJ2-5,CASSPRGQGMLVETQYF
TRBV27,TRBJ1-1,CASRREDRGNTEAFF
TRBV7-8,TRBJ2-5,CASSLGTSGAGETQYF
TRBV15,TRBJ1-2,CATARDRGNYGYTF
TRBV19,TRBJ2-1,CASSLLQGLANNEQFF
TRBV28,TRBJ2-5,CASSRQDSPTETQYF
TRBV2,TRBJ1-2,CASSAKGQGAGYTF
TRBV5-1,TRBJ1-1,CASSLGRGQGATEAFF
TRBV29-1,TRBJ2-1,CSLGLNYNEQFF
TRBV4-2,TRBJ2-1,CASSQQTSGANSYNEQFF
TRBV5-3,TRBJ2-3,CARSLRRGGPDTQYF
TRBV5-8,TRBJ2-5,CASSPGQGLETQYF
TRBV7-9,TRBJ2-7,CASSLATGTSGYEQYF
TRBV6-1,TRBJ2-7,CASSEPPHYEQYF
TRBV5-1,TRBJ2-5,CASSFVGGQETQYF
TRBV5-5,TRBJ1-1,CASSLEPGAGAGTEAFF
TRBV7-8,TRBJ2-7,CASSLVGVGSYEQYF
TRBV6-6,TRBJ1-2,CASRTGTGYFSGYTF
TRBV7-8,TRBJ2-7,CASSSVGQGASEQYF
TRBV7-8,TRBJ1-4,CASSFNRPNEKLFF
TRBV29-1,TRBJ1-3,CSVGGAPRLCRNTIYF
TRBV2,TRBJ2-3,CASSLRRQGTPTDTQYF
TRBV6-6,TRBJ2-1,CATSGRGDEQFF
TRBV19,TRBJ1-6,CASEHRAENSPLHF
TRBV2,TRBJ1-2,CASSETGGPGGYTF
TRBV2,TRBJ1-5,CASSASRVWNQPQHF
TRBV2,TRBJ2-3,CASSGGQTDTQYF
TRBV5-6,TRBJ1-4,CASRRGGGDEKLFF
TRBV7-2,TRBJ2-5,CASSLGQQETQYF
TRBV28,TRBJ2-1,CASSPVLRGGGEQFF
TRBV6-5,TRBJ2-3,CASSTLALTDTQYF
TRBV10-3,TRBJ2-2,CAISGTSNTGELFF
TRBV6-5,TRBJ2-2,CASTHRPLNTGELFF
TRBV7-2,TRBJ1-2,CASSLTNYTF
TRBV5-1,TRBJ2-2,CASSLRTGGTGELFF